The rows below give T cell receptor beta chains drawn from one sample of a study of tumor-infiltrating lymphocytes in primary liver carcinoma. TCRdb called the multiplex PCR reads again in MiXCR, with one record for every CDR3 protein. Seen here are about 320,000 distinct CDR3 sequences, around three fifths observed once, and the top ten hold approximately 17%. Input material: peripheral blood. These receptors all stem from a woman aged 25 to 45 with primary liver carcinoma and hepatitis B virus infection. Each CDR3 is given with its conserved first and last residue. Each record gives: J gene, V gene, D gene, clone size, CDR3 DNA, CDR3 protein. The D gene is left open where the match is weak. Only some rows state a clone size, as once, few, many or a class for expanded clones.

TRBJ2-7 | TRBV29-1 | NA | few | TGCAGCGCCGGCGGGTGGGGCTCGGGAGCACGCTACGAGCAGTACTTC | CSAGGWGSGARYEQYF
TRBJ2-1 | TRBV7-9 | NA | NA | TGTGCCAGCAGCCCACCTCCTACGTACAATGAGCAGTTCTTC | CASSPPPTYNEQFF
TRBJ2-1 | TRBV6-9 | TRBD1 | few | TGTGCCAGCACCCGACAGGGCCTATACAATGAGCAGTTCTTC | CASTRQGLYNEQFF
TRBJ2-1 | TRBV11-2 | NA | NA | TGTGCCAGCAGCCTTCCACTAGTGGCAGCTACCAATGAGCAGTTCTTC | CASSLPLVAATNEQFF
TRBJ2-2 | TRBV7-3 | NA | few | TGTGCCAGCAGCTTATCACAACCACACAAGACCGGGGAGCTGTTTTTT | CASSLSQPHKTGELFF
TRBJ2-5 | TRBV11-2 | NA | many | TGTGCCAGCAGCTTCCGGGACCGATCACGCCAGTACTTC | CASSFRDRSRQYF
TRBJ1-2 | TRBV29-1 | TRBD1 | many | TGCAGCGTCGGAACAGGGGGCGCCTATGGCTACACCTTC | CSVGTGGAYGYTF
TRBJ1-1 | TRBV12-3/TRBV12-4 | NA | NA | TGTGCCAGCAGCACACCCCCCTTCGAAGCTTTCTTT | CASSTPPFEAFF
TRBJ1-6 | TRBV23-1 | NA | NA | TGCGCCAGCAGTCATCTGATAAGGGCTAACTCACCCCTCCACTTT | CASSHLIRANSPLHF
TRBJ2-1 | TRBV12-3/TRBV12-4 | TRBD2 | many | TGTGCCAGCAGGACCGGGGGGGATGAGCAGTTCTTC | CASRTGGDEQFF
TRBJ2-7 | TRBV14 | NA | NA | TGTGCCAGCAGCCAAGACGGGGGAGTATCCTACGAGCAGTACTTC | CASSQDGGVSYEQYF
TRBJ2-6 | TRBV4-1 | NA | NA | TGTGCCAGCAGCCGAACCCTGGGCAGGGTCGCTGGGGCCAACGTCCTGACTTTC | CASSRTLGRVAGANVLTF
TRBJ2-7 | TRBV5-4 | NA | few | TGTGCCAGCAGCCCGGGTGACCGCCGTCGTGAGCAGTACTTC | CASSPGDRRREQYF
TRBJ2-1 | TRBV1 | NA | few | TGCACCAGCAGCCAAGACTCCCCCGGGACTAGCGGGAGTTATTGTGAGCAGTTCTTC | CTSSQDSPGTSGSYCEQFF
TRBJ1-2 | TRBV4-2 | NA | few | TGTGCCAGCAGCCCAGGGACAAGCTATGGCTACACCTTC | CASSPGTSYGYTF
TRBJ2-1 | TRBV10-3 | TRBD2 | NA | TGTACCACAAAATGGCGGGAGGAAGGGACGGCGGACTACGAGCAGTTCTTC | CTTKWREEGTADYEQFF
TRBJ2-7 | TRBV5-1 | NA | NA | TGCGCCAGCCACGAAGGGCCTCGCAGTGAGCAGTACTTC | CASHEGPRSEQYF
TRBJ2-7 | TRBV7-9 | NA | few | TGTGCCAGCAGCTCAGGGTACACCTCCGAGCAGTACTTC | CASSSGYTSEQYF
TRBJ2-1 | TRBV5-6 | TRBD2 | few | TGTGCCAGCAGCTTGGCGACGGGAGGGTGGGGGTACAATGAGCAGTTCTTC | CASSLATGGWGYNEQFF
TRBJ2-7 | TRBV11-2 | NA | many | TGTGCCAGCAGCCACCACGAAAGGCAGTACTTC | CASSHHERQYF
TRBJ2-1 | TRBV7-9 | TRBD2 | NA | TGTGCCAGCAGCCCAGAGATAGCGGGAGTAAGTGAGCAGTTCTTC | CASSPEIAGVSEQFF
TRBJ2-7 | TRBV10-2 | NA | many | TGCGCCAGCTCCTCCACAGGAGGGTTGCAGTACTTC | CASSSTGGLQYF
TRBJ2-4 | TRBV7-9 | TRBD2 | few | TGTGCCAGCAGCTTAGGGCGGGAGTCCGAAAACATTCAGTACTTC | CASSLGRESENIQYF
TRBJ2-4 | TRBV5-6 | TRBD1 | NA | TGTGCCAGCAGCTTGGAATCGGGGACAGGGGGAATACGAGGCCTCATTCAGTACTTC | CASSLESGTGGIRGLIQYF
TRBJ2-1 | TRBV12-3/TRBV12-4 | TRBD2 | few | TGTGTTAGTGGTTTGATCCGTAGCGGGAGTAAGAATGAGCAGTTCTTC | CVSGLIRSGSKNEQFF
TRBJ2-1 | TRBV7-9 | NA | NA | TGTGCCAGCAGCTCCTTAGATGAGCAGTTCTTC | CASSSLDEQFF
TRBJ2-1 | TRBV4-1 | TRBD2 | NA | TGCGCCACCAGCCAAGCTAGCGGGAATTGGGAGCAGTTCTTC | CATSQASGNWEQFF
TRBJ2-1 | TRBV4-2 | TRBD2 | NA | TGTGCCAGCAGCCAAGAGGTTAGGGGCGGGAGGGACCACAATGAGCAGTTCTTC | CASSQEVRGGRDHNEQFF